The 30 T cell receptor beta chains presented below share a single source sample, sequenced in a study of T cell responses to AZD1222 COVID-19 vaccine. Profiled with immunoSEQ multiplex PCR; TCRdb holds only in-frame clones, not every one. The sample contains 75,000 to 95,000 clones, roughly 90% of which appear only once. Sample: peripheral blood, taken on day 0 of AZD1222 vaccination. These receptors came from an adult in good health.

The J gene is TRBJ2-1, the V gene TRBV20-1, with 8 nucleotides matching TRBD2. The CDR3 is 11 residues long. The J segment lost 11 bases and the V segment lost 5 bases, leaving 5 bases of the junction unmatched. Looked up from germline, CDR1 is DFQATT and CDR2 is SNEGSKA (reference sequence). The CDR3, as DNA: TGCAGTGCTGATATAGCGGGAAAGCAGTTCTTC. Translation gives CSADIAGKQFF.

The V and J genes are TRBV2 and TRBJ1-1; possible D gene TRBD1, 5 bases. CDR1 is SNHLY and CDR2 is FYNNEI in the germline V gene. V lost 4 bases and J 1 base, leaving 13 bases between the germline ends. There are 15 residues in the CDR3. DNA of the CDR3: TGTGCCAGCAGTGCTCTGCGGGGGACGAACACTGAAGCTTTCTTT. This encodes CASSALRGTNTEAFF.

This chain joins TRBV11-2 and TRBJ2-7, with 7 bases that match TRBD2. The germline CDR1 and CDR2 sequences are SGHAT and FQNNGV. CDR3 length equals 11 residues. Losses at the gene ends were 4 bases for V and 12 bases for J; bases not matched to a gene: 6. CDR3 loop: CASSSGTIRYF. As DNA, the CDR3 is TGTGCCAGCAGCTCTGGGACTATTAGGTACTTC.

The chain has TRBV30 and TRBJ2-7; 8 bases map to TRBD1. CDR1 is GTSNPN, CDR2 SVGIG, per germline (reference sequence). The CDR3 contains 14 residues. J gave up 3 bases and V 2 bases, and 6 bases lay outside the gene matches. The CDR3 DNA follows: TGTGCCTGGAGTCCCCTGGACAGGGACTACGAGCAGTACTTC. Its translation: CAWSPLDRDYEQYF.

This chain connects TRBV7-9 to TRBJ2-7; D is unclear. This CDR3 spans 14 amino acids. CDR1 is SEHNR and CDR2 is FQNEAQ in the germline V gene (reference sequence). The V end lost 4 bases, the J end lost 1 base, and 11 bases lay between the germline ends. The CDR3 region is CASSSATLSYEQYF. Written as DNA, the CDR3 is TGTGCCAGCAGCTCAGCCACACTGTCCTACGAGCAGTACTTC.

Only one count was recorded for this clone. V gene TRBV18 combines with J gene TRBJ1-3, with no clear D. The CDR3 has 14 amino acids. The V end was cut by 2 bases, the J end by 0 bases, with 5 bases between. Germline CDR1 KGHSH, CDR2 LQKENI. CDR3 protein: CASSPGSSGNTIYF. The CDR3 DNA reads as TGTGCCAGCTCACCAGGGAGCTCTGGAAACACCATATATTTT.

This chain connects TRBV10-3 to TRBJ2-7; D is perhaps TRBD1 (6 bases). The CDR3 covers 13 residues. V lost 3 bases and J lost 5, with 11 bases in between. The germline V gene has CDR1 ENHRY and CDR2 SYGVKD. CDR3 DNA sequence: TGTGCCATCAGTGAAACAGGGACCCACGAGCAGTACTTC. The encoded protein is CAISETGTHEQYF.

For the CDR3, the DNA is TGTGCCTGGAGTGTACCCCCGACAGGGGCAGGTTCACCCCTCCACTTT. This sequence encodes CAWSVPPTGAGSPLHF. The chain joins TRBV30 to TRBJ1-6, with TRBD1 matching 8 bases. The CDR3 spans 16 residues. Trimming cost V 0 bases and J 9 bases; bases outside gene matches: 10. Germline-derived CDR1 and CDR2 are GTSNPN and SVGIG (reference sequence).

This clone has only a few counts. V and J are TRBV7-2 and TRBJ1-5, with D tentatively TRBD1 (6 bases). Germline loops: CDR1 SGHTA, CDR2 FQGNSA. The CDR3 sequence is 13 residues long. V lost 5 bases to trimming and J lost 6 bases, with 11 bases between them. CDR3: CASSEQGTQPQHF. The CDR3 DNA reads TGTGCCAGCAGCGAACAGGGAACTCAGCCCCAGCATTTT.

The chain is built from TRBV7-3 and TRBJ2-1, with 14 bases identical to TRBD2. Germline-derived CDR1 and CDR2 are SGHTA and FQGTGA. The CDR3 covers 15 residues. Losses at the gene ends were 3 bases for V and 8 bases for J; bases not matched to a gene: 3. CDR3 DNA sequence: TGTGCCAGCAGCTTGGGACTAGCGGGAGTGGATGAGCAGTTCTTC. This gives the protein CASSLGLAGVDEQFF. The full variable domain, with the rest looked up from reference TRBV7-3 and TRBJ2-1, is GAGVSQTPSNKVTEKGKYVELRCDPISGHTALYWYRQSLGQGPEFLIYFQGTGAADDSGLPNDRFFAVRPEGSVSTLKIQRTERGDSAVYLCASSLGLAGVDEQFFGPGTRLTVL.

The CDR3 DNA follows: TGTGCCAGCAGGACAACAGGTGGGGAGACCCAGTACTTC. Protein product: CASRTTGGETQYF. This rearrangement joins TRBV6-5 to TRBJ2-5; D is perhaps TRBD1 (5 bases). The ends were cut back, 6 bases at V and 5 bases at J, with 13 bases in the middle. Germline lookup yields CDR1 MNHEY and CDR2 SVGAGI. The CDR3 runs 13 residues.

Worth noting for this clone: Other DNA sequences of this sample code for an identical CDR3. CDR3 in DNA: TGTGCCTGGAGTGTATCAGGAAACTACGAGCAGTACTTC. Translating gives CAWSVSGNYEQYF. The chain joins TRBV30 to TRBJ2-7; D gene ambiguous. Germline V CDR1 and CDR2: GTSNPN, SVGIG (reference sequence). The length of the CDR3 is 13 residues. V lost 0 bases to trimming and J lost 3 bases, with 9 bases between them. Together with reference TRBV30 and TRBJ2-7, the CDR3 gives the full variable domain: SQTIHQWPATLVQPVGSPLSLECTVEGTSNPNLYWYRQAAGRGLQLLFYSVGIGQISSEVPQNLSASRPQDRQFILSSKKLLLSDSGFYLCAWSVSGNYEQYFGPGTRLTVT.

The chain is built from TRBV5-1 and TRBJ2-1; no definite D call. The CDR3 is 12 residues long. V was trimmed by 2 bases and J by 9 bases, leaving 9 bases between them. Germline lookup yields CDR1 SGHRS and CDR2 YFSETQ. In DNA, the CDR3 is TGCGCCAGCAGCTTACTACTGGGTGAGCAGTTCTTC. Translated, it gives CASSLLLGEQFF.

The rearrangement joins TRBV5-8 to TRBJ1-5; D remains ambiguous. In germline, CDR1 is SGHTS, CDR2 YDEGEE. The length of the CDR3 is 11 residues. The V end lost 3 bases, the J end lost 10 bases, and 8 bases lay between the germline ends. Written as DNA, the CDR3 is TGTGCCAGCAGCTCTTTGGTACCCCAGCATTTT. This gives the protein CASSSLVPQHF. The entire variable domain, with the rest obtained from reference TRBV5-8 and TRBJ1-5, is as follows: EAGVTQSPTHLIKTRGQQATLRCSPISGHTSVYWYQQALGLGLQFLLWYDEGEERNRGNFPPRFSGRQFPNYSSELNVNALELEDSALYLCASSSLVPQHFGDGTRLSIL.

This chain joins TRBV9 and TRBJ1-1; tentatively, D is TRBD1 (6 bases). The germline gives CDR1 SGDLS, CDR2 YYNGEE. Trimming removed 3 bases from V and 5 bases from J, with 20 bases in between. The CDR3 has 16 amino acids. In DNA form, the CDR3 reads TGTGCCAGCAGCGCCCTGAGGAACGGGGGGCTGACTGAAGCTTTCTTT. Protein product: CASSALRNGGLTEAFF. The complete variable domain, with remaining parts taken from reference TRBV9 and TRBJ1-1, reads DSGVTQTPKHLITATGQRVTLRCSPRSGDLSVYWYQQSLDQGLQFLIQYYNGEERAKGNILERFSAQQFPDLHSELNLSSLELGDSALYFCASSALRNGGLTEAFFGQGTRLTVV.

DNA of the CDR3: TGTGCCAGCAGCTGGGGGGACAGGGCCTACAATGAGCAGTTCTTC. Protein product: CASSWGDRAYNEQFF. The chain uses TRBV5-5 and TRBJ2-1; 9 bases agree with TRBD1. After removal of 3 bases from V and 2 bases from J, the junction contained 3 bases not matched to a gene. CDR3 length: 15 amino acids. Per the germline V gene, CDR1 is SGHKS and CDR2 is YYEKEE (reference sequence). The full variable domain, completed using reference TRBV5-5 and TRBJ2-1, is DAGVTQSPTHLIKTRGQQVTLRCSPISGHKSVSWYQQVLGQGPQFIFQYYEKEERGRGNFPDRFSARQFPNYSSELNVNALLLGDSALYLCASSWGDRAYNEQFFGPGTRLTVL.

V usage is TRBV27 and J usage is TRBJ2-7; D is unclear. CDR1 is MNHEY, CDR2 SMNVEV, per germline (reference sequence). V lost 5 bases and J lost 6, with 11 bases in between. The length of the CDR3 is 12 residues. Written as DNA, the CDR3 is TGTGCCAGCAGTCCCCAAATCGGCGAGCAGTACTTC. Protein: CASSPQIGEQYF.

This chain uses TRBV6-2 or TRBV6-3 with TRBJ2-2; 9 nucleotides align to TRBD2. Per germline, CDR1 MNHEY and CDR2 SVGEGT. J lost 7 bases, V lost 5 bases, and 5 bases had no gene match. The CDR3 contains 14 residues. The CDR3 nucleotides read TGTGCCAGCAGTCTGGCGGGAGGGCGCGGGGAGCTGTTTTTT. Its protein is CASSLAGGRGELFF.

This clone was counted only a few times. This rearrangement joins TRBV11-2 to TRBJ1-2; D is unclear. This CDR3 comprises 12 residues. Germline V gene sequence: CDR1 SGHAT, CDR2 FQNNGV. The V gene lost 5 bases and the J gene lost 0 bases, with 4 bases spanning the gap. CDR3 protein: CASSIANYGYTF. CDR3 DNA sequence: TGTGCCAGCAGCATTGCTAACTATGGCTACACCTTC.

This sequence joins TRBV5-1 and TRBJ1-2; possibly TRBD1 for D (5 bases). V was trimmed by 0 bases and J by 7 bases, leaving 13 bases between them. The CDR3 totals 14 residues. Germline assignment: CDR1 SGHRS and CDR2 YFSETQ. The CDR3 spells CASSLEGPLRGYTF. The CDR3 bases are TGCGCCAGCAGCTTGGAGGGGCCGTTACGTGGCTACACCTTC. The variable domain in full, completed from reference TRBV5-1 and TRBJ1-2, reads KAGVTQTPRYLIKTRGQQVTLSCSPISGHRSVSWYQQTPGQGLQFLFEYFSETQRNKGNFPGRFSGRQFSNSRSEMNVSTLELGDSALYLCASSLEGPLRGYTFGSGTRLTVV.

The chain carries TRBV25-1 and TRBJ1-2, with D perhaps matching TRBD1 (6 bases). CDR3 length equals 16 residues. The germline gives CDR1 MGHDK, CDR2 SYGVNS. The ends were cut back, 7 bases at V and 3 bases at J, with 21 bases in the middle. CDR3 sequence: CASTPGEGMGDYGYTF. CDR3 bases: TGTGCCAGCACCCCAGGGGAGGGGATGGGGGACTATGGCTACACCTTC.

This clone appeared once. The chain employs TRBV9 and TRBJ2-3; the D gene is possibly TRBD2 (6 bases). Between the trimmed V and J ends, which lost 0 bases and 2 bases, there was a span of 13 bases. Germline V gives CDR1 SGDLS, CDR2 YYNGEE. The CDR3 is 16 residues long. The CDR3 DNA is TGTGCCAGCAGCGTAGAGTGGGGACTTTACACAGATACGCAGTATTTT. Protein: CASSVEWGLYTDTQYF. The variable domain in full, completed from reference TRBV9 and TRBJ2-3, reads DSGVTQTPKHLITATGQRVTLRCSPRSGDLSVYWYQQSLDQGLQFLIQYYNGEERAKGNILERFSAQQFPDLHSELNLSSLELGDSALYFCASSVEWGLYTDTQYFGPGTRLTVL.

The rearrangement joins TRBV3-1 (or the pseudogene TRBV3-2) to TRBJ1-2, with 7 bases identical to TRBD1. V shed 0 bases, J shed 4 bases, and the junction held 8 bases outside the gene matches. CDR1 is LGHDT, CDR2 YNNKEL, per germline (reference sequence). The CDR3 covers 16 residues. CDR3 sequence reads: CASSQDRDSHLYGYTF. Written as DNA, the CDR3 is TGTGCCAGCAGCCAAGACCGGGACAGTCACCTCTATGGCTACACCTTC.

The chain joins TRBV11-3 to TRBJ2-1; 8 bases fit TRBD1. This CDR3 contains 13 residues. V shed 4 bases, J shed 8 bases, and the junction held 4 bases outside the gene matches. Looked up from germline, CDR1 is SGHNT and CDR2 is YENEEA. CDR3 DNA: TGTGCCAGCAGCTCACAGGGGGTCGATGAGCAGTTCTTC. This gives the protein CASSSQGVDEQFF.

The chain carries TRBV12-3 or TRBV12-4 and TRBJ1-4; D remains unclear. This CDR3 spans 12 amino acids. V lost 3 bases and J 10 bases, leaving 9 bases between the germline ends. The CDR3 bases are TGTGCCAGCAGTTTGGAACGGAGAAAACTGTTTTTT. It codes for CASSLERRKLFF.

The V and J genes are TRBV10-3 and TRBJ2-1; D not resolved. The germline gives CDR1 ENHRY, CDR2 SYGVKD. The CDR3 runs to 12 residues. The V end lost 1 base, the J end lost 5 bases, and 3 bases lay between the germline ends. CDR3 sequence: CAISELDNEQFF. The CDR3 DNA reads as TGTGCCATCAGTGAGTTGGACAATGAGCAGTTCTTC.

The J gene is TRBJ2-2, the V gene TRBV11-3, with 13 bases lining up with TRBD2. Looked up from germline, CDR1 is SGHNT and CDR2 is YENEEA. The CDR3 runs 16 residues. The V segment lost 5 bases and the J segment 6 bases; nucleotides outside the gene matches: 6. Here the CDR3 reads CASSPGTSGKAGELFF. The CDR3 DNA sequence: TGTGCCAGCAGCCCCGGGACTAGCGGGAAGGCCGGGGAGCTGTTTTTT.

The V gene is TRBV7-6, the J gene TRBJ2-1, with 9 bases aligning to TRBD1. Germline V lookup: CDR1 SGHVS, CDR2 FNYEAQ. The CDR3 totals 17 residues. Unmatched junction bases numbered 12, after V lost 2 bases and J lost 7 bases. The CDR3 region has the DNA TGTGCCAGCAGCTTAAAGACAGGGGGGTTGGGGAAAAATGAGCAGTTCTTC. This gives the protein CASSLKTGGLGKNEQFF.

V gene TRBV25-1 combines with J gene TRBJ2-5; D is possibly TRBD2 (5 bases). Germline values: CDR1 MGHDK, CDR2 SYGVNS. CDR3 length: 14 amino acids. The V end was cut by 1 base, the J end by 3 bases, with 9 bases between. The CDR3 here is CASSESLGEETQYF. CDR3 nucleotides: TGTGCCAGCAGTGAATCTCTGGGAGAAGAGACCCAGTACTTC.

V usage is TRBV10-3 and J usage is TRBJ2-1, with 9 bases matching TRBD2. The CDR3 runs to 14 residues. V gave up 11 bases and J gave up 6 bases; unmatched junction bases: 11. From germline, CDR1 is ENHRY and CDR2 SYGVKD. CDR3 nucleotide sequence: TGTGCCCATAAGGCGGGACTAGCCCTCAATGAGCAGTTCTTC. Amino acids: CAHKAGLALNEQFF.